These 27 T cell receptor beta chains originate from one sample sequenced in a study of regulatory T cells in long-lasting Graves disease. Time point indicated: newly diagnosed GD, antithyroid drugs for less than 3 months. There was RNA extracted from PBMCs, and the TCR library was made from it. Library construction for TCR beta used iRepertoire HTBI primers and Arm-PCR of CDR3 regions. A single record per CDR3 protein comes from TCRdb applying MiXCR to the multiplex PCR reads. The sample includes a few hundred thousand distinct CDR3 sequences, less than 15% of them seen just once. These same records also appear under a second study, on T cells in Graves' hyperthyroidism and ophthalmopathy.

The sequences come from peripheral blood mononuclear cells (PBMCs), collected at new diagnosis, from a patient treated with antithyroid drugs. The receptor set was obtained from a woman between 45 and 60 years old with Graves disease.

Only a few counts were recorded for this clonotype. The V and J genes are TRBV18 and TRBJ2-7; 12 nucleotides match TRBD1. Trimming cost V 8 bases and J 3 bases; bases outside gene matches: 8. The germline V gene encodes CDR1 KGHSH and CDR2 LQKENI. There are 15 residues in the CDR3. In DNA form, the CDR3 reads TGTGCCAGCGCAAAGGGACAGGGGGCGTACTACGAGCAGTACTTC. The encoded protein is CASAKGQGAYYEQYF.

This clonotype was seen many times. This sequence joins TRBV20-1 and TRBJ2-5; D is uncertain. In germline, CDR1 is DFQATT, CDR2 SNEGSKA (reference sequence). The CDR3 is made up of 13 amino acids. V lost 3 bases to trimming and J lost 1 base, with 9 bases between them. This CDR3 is CSARPDLQETQYF. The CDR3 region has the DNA TGCAGTGCTAGGCCGGACCTCCAAGAGACCCAGTACTTC.

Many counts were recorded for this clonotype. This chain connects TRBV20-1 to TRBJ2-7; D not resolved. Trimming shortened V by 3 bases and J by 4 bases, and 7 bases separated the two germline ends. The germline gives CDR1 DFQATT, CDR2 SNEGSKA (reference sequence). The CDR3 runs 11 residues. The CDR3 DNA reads TGCAGTGCTAGCTTTGGATACGAGCAGTACTTC. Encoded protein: CSASFGYEQYF.

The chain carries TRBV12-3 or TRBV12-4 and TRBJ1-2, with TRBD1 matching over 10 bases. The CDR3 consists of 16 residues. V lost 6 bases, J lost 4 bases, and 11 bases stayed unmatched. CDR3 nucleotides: TGTGCCAGCAGCAACCGGGACAGGGGATCGGGCTATGGCTACACCTTC. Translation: CASSNRDRGSGYGYTF.

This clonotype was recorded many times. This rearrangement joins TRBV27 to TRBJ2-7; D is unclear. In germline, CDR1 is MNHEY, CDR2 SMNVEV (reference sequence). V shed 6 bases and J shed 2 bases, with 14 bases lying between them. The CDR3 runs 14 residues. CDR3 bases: TGTGCCAGCAGCCACGCTCCCCTTCCCTACGAGCAGTACTTC. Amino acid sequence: CASSHAPLPYEQYF.

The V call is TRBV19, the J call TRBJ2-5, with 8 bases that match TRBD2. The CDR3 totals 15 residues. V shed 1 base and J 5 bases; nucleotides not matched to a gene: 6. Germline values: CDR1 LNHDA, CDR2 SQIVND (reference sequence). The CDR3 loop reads CASSIVERGRETQYF. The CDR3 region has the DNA TGTGCCAGTAGTATAGTAGAGCGGGGGAGGGAGACCCAGTACTTC.

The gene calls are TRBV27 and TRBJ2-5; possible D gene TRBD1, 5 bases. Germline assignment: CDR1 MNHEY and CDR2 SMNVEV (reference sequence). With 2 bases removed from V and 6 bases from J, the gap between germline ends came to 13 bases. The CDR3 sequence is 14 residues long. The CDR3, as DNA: TGTGCCAGCAGTTTACAGGGCATTCAACAGACCCAGTACTTC. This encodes CASSLQGIQQTQYF.

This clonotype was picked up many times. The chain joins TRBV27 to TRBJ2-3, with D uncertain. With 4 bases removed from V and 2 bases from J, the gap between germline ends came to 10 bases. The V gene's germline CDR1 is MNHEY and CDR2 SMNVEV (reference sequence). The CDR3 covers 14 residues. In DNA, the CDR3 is TGTGCCAGCAGTTGGGTTAGCCCCACAGATACGCAGTATTTT. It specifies CASSWVSPTDTQYF.

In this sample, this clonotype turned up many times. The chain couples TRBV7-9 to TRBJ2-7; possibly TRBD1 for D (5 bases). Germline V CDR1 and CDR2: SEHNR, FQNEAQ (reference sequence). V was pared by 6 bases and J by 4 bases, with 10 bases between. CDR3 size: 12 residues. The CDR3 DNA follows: TGTGCCAGCAGTTCCGACAGATACGAGCAGTACTTC. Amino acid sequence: CASSSDRYEQYF. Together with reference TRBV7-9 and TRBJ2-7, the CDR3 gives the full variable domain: DTGVSQNPRHKITKRGQNVTFRCDPISEHNRLYWYRQTLGQGPEFLTYFQNEAQLEKSRLLSDRFSAERPKGSFSTLEIQRTEQGDSAMYLCASSSDRYEQYFGPGTRLTVT.

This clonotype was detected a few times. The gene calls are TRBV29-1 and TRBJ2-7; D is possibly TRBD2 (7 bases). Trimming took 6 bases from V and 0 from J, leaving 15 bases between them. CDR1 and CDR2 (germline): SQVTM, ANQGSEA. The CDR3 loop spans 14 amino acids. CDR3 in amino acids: CSVGGEDYSYEQYF. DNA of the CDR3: TGCAGCGTAGGGGGGGAGGACTACTCCTACGAGCAGTACTTC.

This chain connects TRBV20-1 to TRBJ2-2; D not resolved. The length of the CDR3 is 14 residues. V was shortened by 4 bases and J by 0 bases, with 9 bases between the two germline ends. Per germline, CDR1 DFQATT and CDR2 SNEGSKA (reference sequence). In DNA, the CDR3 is TGCAGTGCTAAAAAGGACGCGAACACCGGGGAGCTGTTTTTT. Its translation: CSAKKDANTGELFF.

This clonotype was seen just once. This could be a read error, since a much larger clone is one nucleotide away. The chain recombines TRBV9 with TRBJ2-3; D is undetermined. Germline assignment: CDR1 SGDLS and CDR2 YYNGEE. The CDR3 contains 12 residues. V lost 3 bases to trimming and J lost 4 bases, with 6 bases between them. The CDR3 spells CASSGAADTQYF. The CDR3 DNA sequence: TGTGCCAGCAGCGGGGCGGCAGATACGCAGTATTTT. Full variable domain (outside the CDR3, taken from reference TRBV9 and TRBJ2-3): DSGVTQTPKHLITATGQRVTLRCSPRSGDLSVYWYQQSLDQGLQFLIQYYNGEERAKGNILERFSAQQFPDLHSELNLSSLELGDSALYFCASSGAADTQYFGPGTRLTVL.

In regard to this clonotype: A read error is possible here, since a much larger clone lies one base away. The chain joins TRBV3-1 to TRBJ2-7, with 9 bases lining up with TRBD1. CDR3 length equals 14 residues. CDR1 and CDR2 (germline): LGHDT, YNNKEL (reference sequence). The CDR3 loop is CASSDRGISYEQCF. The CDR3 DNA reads TGTGCCAGCAGCGACAGGGGGATCTCCTACGAGCAGTGCTTC.

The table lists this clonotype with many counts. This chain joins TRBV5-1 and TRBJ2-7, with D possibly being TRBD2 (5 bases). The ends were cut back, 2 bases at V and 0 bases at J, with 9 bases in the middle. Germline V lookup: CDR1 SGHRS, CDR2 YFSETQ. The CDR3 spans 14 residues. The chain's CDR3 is CASSFLGSSYEQYF. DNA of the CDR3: TGCGCCAGCAGCTTCTTGGGGAGCTCCTACGAGCAGTACTTC.

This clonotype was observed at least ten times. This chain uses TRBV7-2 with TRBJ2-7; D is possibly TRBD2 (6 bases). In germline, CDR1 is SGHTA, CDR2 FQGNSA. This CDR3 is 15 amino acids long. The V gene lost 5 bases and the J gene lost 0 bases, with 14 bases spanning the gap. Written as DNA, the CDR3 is TGTGCCAGCAGCGACGGGACTTTCAGCTCCTACGAGCAGTACTTC. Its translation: CASSDGTFSSYEQYF.

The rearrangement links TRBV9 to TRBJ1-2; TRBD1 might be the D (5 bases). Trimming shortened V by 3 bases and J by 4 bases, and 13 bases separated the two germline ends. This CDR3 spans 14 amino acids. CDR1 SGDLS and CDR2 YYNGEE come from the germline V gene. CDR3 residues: CASSDGTALYGYTF. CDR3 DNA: TGTGCCAGCAGCGATGGGACCGCTCTCTATGGCTACACCTTC.

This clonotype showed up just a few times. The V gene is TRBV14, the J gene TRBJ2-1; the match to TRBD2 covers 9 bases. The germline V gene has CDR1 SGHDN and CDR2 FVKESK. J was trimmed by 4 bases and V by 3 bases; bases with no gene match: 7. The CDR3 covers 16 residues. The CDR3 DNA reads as TGTGCCAGCAGCCAGTGGACTAGCGCGATGTACAATGAGCAGTTCTTC. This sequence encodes CASSQWTSAMYNEQFF.

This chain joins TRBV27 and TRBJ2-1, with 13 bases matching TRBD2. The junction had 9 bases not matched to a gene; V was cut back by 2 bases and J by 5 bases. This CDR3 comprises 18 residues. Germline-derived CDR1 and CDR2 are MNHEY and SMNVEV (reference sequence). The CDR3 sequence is CASSLQGLAGEGNNEQFF. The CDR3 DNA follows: TGTGCCAGCAGTTTACAAGGACTAGCGGGAGAAGGAAACAATGAGCAGTTCTTC.

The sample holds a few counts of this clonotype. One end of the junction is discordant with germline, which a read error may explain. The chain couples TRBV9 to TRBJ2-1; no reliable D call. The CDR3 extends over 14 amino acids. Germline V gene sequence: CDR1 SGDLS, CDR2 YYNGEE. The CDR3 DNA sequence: TGTGCCAGCAGCGTAGACCCTTCCTCCAATGAGCAGTTCTTC. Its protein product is CASSVDPSSNEQFF.

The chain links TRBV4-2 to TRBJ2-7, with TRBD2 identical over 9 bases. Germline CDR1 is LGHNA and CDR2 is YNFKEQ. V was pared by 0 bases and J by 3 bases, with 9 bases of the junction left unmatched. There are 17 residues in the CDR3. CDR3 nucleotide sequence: TGTGCCAGCAGCCAAGAGGCGACTAGCGGCCTCTACTACGAGCAGTACTTC. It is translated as CASSQEATSGLYYEQYF.

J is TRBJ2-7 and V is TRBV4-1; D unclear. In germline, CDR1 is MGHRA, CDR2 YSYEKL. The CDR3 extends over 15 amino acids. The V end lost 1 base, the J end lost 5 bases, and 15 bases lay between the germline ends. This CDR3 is CASSQGRDSRDEQYF. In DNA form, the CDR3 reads TGCGCCAGCAGCCAAGGAAGGGATAGCCGGGACGAGCAGTACTTC.

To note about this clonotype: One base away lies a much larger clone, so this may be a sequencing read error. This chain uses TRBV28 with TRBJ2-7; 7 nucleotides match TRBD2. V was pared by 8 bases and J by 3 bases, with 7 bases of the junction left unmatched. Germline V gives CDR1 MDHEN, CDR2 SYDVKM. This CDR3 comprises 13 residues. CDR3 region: CASAGRAYYEQYF. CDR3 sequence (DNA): TGTGCCAGCGCGGGGAGGGCTTACTACGAGCAGTACTTC.

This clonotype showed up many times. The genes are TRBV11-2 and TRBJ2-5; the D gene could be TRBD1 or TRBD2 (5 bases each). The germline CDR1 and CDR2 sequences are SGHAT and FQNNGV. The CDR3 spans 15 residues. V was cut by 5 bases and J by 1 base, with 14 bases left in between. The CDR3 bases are TGTGCCAGCAGCCGCAGGGACCCTCGCCAAGAGACCCAGTACTTC. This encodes CASSRRDPRQETQYF.

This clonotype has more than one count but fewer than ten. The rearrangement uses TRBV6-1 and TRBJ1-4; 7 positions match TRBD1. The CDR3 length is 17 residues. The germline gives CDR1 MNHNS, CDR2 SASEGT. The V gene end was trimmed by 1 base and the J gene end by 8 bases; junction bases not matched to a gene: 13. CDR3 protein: CASSEVVVQGPQEKLFF. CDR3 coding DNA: TGTGCCAGCAGTGAAGTAGTGGTACAGGGGCCGCAGGAAAAACTGTTTTTT.

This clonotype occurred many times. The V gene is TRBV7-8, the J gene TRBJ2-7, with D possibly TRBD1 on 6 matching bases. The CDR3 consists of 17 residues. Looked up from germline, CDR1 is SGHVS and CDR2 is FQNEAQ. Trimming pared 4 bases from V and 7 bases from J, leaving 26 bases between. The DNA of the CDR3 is TGTGCCAGCAGCTCCCGGAGGTGGGGAACAGGGAAAAATGAGCAGTACTTC. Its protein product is CASSSRRWGTGKNEQYF.

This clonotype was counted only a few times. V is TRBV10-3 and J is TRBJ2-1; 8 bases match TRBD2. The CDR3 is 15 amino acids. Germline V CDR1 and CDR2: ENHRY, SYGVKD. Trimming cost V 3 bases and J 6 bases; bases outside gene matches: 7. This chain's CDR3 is CAISDRGGELNEQFF. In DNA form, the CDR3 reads TGTGCCATCAGTGACCGGGGGGGAGAACTCAATGAGCAGTTCTTC.

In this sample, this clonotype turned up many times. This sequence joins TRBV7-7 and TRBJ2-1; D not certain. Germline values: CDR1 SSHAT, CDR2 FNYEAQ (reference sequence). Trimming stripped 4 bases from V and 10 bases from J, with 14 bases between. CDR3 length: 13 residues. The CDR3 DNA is TGTGCCAGCAGCTCGCAACTGGGAACAGAGCAGTTCTTC. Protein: CASSSQLGTEQFF.